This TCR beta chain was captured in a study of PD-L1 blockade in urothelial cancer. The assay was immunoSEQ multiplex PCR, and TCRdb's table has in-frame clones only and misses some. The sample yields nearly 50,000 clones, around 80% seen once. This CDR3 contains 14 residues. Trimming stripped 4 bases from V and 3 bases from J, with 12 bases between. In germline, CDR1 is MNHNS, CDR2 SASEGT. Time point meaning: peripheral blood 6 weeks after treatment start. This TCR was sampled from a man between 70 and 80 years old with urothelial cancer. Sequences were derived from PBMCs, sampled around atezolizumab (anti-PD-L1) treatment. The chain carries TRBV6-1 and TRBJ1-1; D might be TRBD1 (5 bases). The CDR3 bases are TGTGCCAGCAGTGGATCAGGGCAGTACACTGAAGCTTTCTTT. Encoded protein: CASSGSGQYTEAFF.